This entry lists 21 T cell receptor beta chains sequenced from one sample in a study of T-cell reconstitution after alpha-beta-depleted transplantation in children. Library preparation (for TCRbeta) was performed with unique molecular identifiers. One entry per CDR3 protein, called by TCRdb with MiXCR from the PCR reads. The sample lists about 580,000 distinct CDR3 sequences; 20% to 25% were seen once. The sequencing used PBMCs, mostly from graft donor cells, collected 360 days after TCRalphabeta/CD19-depleted stem cell transplant. These TCRs come from a boy in the first two years of life who had a stem cell transplant for acute myeloid leukemia, so the T cells may come from the graft donor.

This clonotype was detected ten times or more. The chain links TRBV28 to TRBJ1-4, with D unclear. The ends were cut back, 7 bases at V and 5 bases at J, with 8 bases in the middle. Germline-derived CDR1 and CDR2 are MDHEN and SYDVKM. The CDR3 extends over 12 amino acids. The CDR3 DNA sequence: TGTGCCAGCAAGATGGGGAATGAAAAACTGTTTTTT. Protein product: CASKMGNEKLFF.

The chain recombines TRBV3-1 with TRBJ2-5, with D maybe TRBD1 (6 bases). The CDR3 covers 17 residues. Per germline, CDR1 LGHDT and CDR2 YNNKEL (reference sequence). V lost 0 bases and J lost 0, with 14 bases in between. CDR3 loop: CASSQDYGTSYQETQYF. The CDR3 coding sequence is TGTGCCAGCAGCCAAGATTACGGGACATCGTACCAAGAGACCCAGTACTTC.

In its sample, this clonotype was seen many times. V usage is TRBV11-2 and J usage is TRBJ2-2; unclear D gene. Germline CDR1 is SGHAT and CDR2 is FQNNGV. V shed 3 bases and J shed 6 bases, with 5 bases lying between them. This CDR3 is built from 12 residues. CDR3: CASSLFAGELFF. The CDR3, as DNA: TGTGCCAGCAGCTTGTTCGCCGGGGAGCTGTTTTTT.

This chain's CDR3 is CASSFGSAGRELFF. The CDR3 DNA follows: TGTGCCAGCAGCTTCGGTTCAGCGGGGAGGGAGCTGTTTTTT. The chain is built from TRBV7-2 and TRBJ2-2; TRBD2 agrees at 7 bases. This CDR3 has 14 residues. The V segment lost 3 bases and the J segment 9 bases; nucleotides outside the gene matches: 7. Germline V lookup: CDR1 SGHTA, CDR2 FQGNSA.

This clonotype was picked up a small number of times. CDR3 region: CASSFYRDSYGYTF. The CDR3 bases are TGTGCCAGCAGCTTTTACCGGGACTCCTATGGCTACACCTTC. J is TRBJ1-2 and V is TRBV21-1. TRBV21-1 is a recognized pseudogene. This CDR3 region has 14 residues.

This clonotype was counted many times. The chain joins TRBV20-1 to TRBJ2-7; D is uncertain. V was pared by 6 bases and J by 6 bases, with 12 bases between. Germline V CDR1 and CDR2: DFQATT, SNEGSKA (reference sequence). This CDR3 has 11 amino acids. The CDR3 DNA sequence: TGCAGTGCCTCTACGGGCCCCGAGCAGTACTTC. This encodes CSASTGPEQYF.

The table lists this clonotype with a count of one. The V call is TRBV4-3, the J call TRBJ2-5, with D maybe TRBD2 (6 bases). The length of the CDR3 is 16 residues. Trimming took 4 bases from V and 4 from J, leaving 19 bases between them. Germline assignment: CDR1 LGHNA and CDR2 YSLEER. CDR3 loop: CASSLASAGRGETQYF. CDR3 nucleotide sequence: TGCGCCAGCAGCCTCGCTTCGGCGGGACGCGGAGAGACCCAGTACTTC.

This clonotype was counted only a few times. The genes are TRBV12-3 or TRBV12-4 and TRBJ2-2, with D hard to call. The CDR3 totals 13 residues. V was clipped by 7 bases and J by 3 bases, with 9 bases between them. CDR3 coding DNA: TGTGCCAGCATCTTCCCGTACACCGGGGAGCTGTTTTTT. Protein: CASIFPYTGELFF.

This clonotype was seen many times. The J gene is TRBJ1-3, the V gene TRBV6-5; perhaps TRBD1 as D (6 bases). There are 14 residues in the CDR3. V lost 6 bases and J 4 bases, leaving 13 bases between the germline ends. The germline V gene has CDR1 MNHEY and CDR2 SVGAGI. CDR3 amino acids: CASRIQGSGNTIYF. For the CDR3, the DNA is TGTGCCAGCAGGATCCAGGGGTCCGGAAACACCATATATTTT.

This clonotype was counted ten times or more. This sequence joins TRBV29-1 and TRBJ1-1, with TRBD1 identical over 10 bases. The CDR3 is 15 residues long. With V trimmed by 5 bases and J by 1 base, 7 bases remained unmatched. Germline V CDR1 and CDR2: SQVTM, ANQGSEA. The DNA of the CDR3 is TGCAGCGTTCCCGGGCGACAGGGGGCGAACACTGAAGCTTTCTTT. This gives the protein CSVPGRQGANTEAFF.

The chain carries TRBV7-2 and TRBJ2-1; possible D gene TRBD1, 6 bases. Germline V gene sequence: CDR1 SGHTA, CDR2 FQGNSA. V dropped 7 bases and J dropped 4 bases, with 17 bases sitting between them. The CDR3 length is 15 residues. DNA of the CDR3: TGTGCCAGCAACCCAGGGGCTAGTTCTTACAATGAGCAGTTCTTC. Its translation: CASNPGASSYNEQFF.

This clonotype was seen many times. The CDR3 sequence is CASSLARGSEQYV. In nucleotides, the CDR3 is TGTGCCAGCAGTTTAGCCAGGGGAAGCGAGCAGTACGTC. The rearrangement links TRBV28 to TRBJ2-7; D possibly corresponds to TRBD1 (6 bases). This CDR3 is 13 amino acids long. CDR1 is MDHEN, CDR2 SYDVKM, per germline. Trimming removed 2 bases from V and 6 bases from J, with 11 bases in between.

This sequence joins TRBV10-3 and TRBJ1-1; possibly TRBD1 for D (5 bases). The ends were cut back, 0 bases at V and 5 bases at J, with 13 bases in the middle. Germline CDR1 ENHRY, CDR2 SYGVKD. The CDR3 has 15 amino acids. In nucleotides, the CDR3 is TGTGCCATCAGTGAGTCGACGTGGGGGGGGACTGAAGCTTTCTTT. Amino acid sequence: CAISESTWGGTEAFF.

This clonotype has more than one count but fewer than ten. V usage is TRBV5-1 and J usage is TRBJ2-1; perhaps TRBD1 as D (5 bases). Germline CDR1 is SGHRS and CDR2 is YFSETQ. There are 14 residues in the CDR3. Trimming took 3 bases from V and 2 from J, leaving 9 bases between them. CDR3 protein: CASSYDSTYNEQFF. The DNA for the CDR3 is TGCGCCAGCAGCTATGACAGCACCTACAATGAGCAGTTCTTC.

A few counts support this clonotype. V usage is TRBV20-1 and J usage is TRBJ1-6, with D unresolved. The CDR3 covers 11 residues. Germline V gene sequence: CDR1 DFQATT, CDR2 SNEGSKA (reference sequence). Trimming cost V 1 base and J 10 bases, with 5 bases left between them. CDR3: CSARAESPLHF. The CDR3 DNA is TGCAGTGCTAGAGCGGAATCACCCCTCCACTTT.

This clonotype was recorded at least ten times. The chain links TRBV6-5 to TRBJ1-6; perhaps TRBD1 as D (5 bases). Trimming stripped 4 bases from V and 8 bases from J, with 9 bases between. Germline V gene data show CDR1 as MNHEY and CDR2 as SVGAGI. The CDR3 covers 13 residues. Here the CDR3 DNA reads TGTGCCAGCAGTTCGGGGGGGGATTCACCCCTCCACTTT. It encodes CASSSGGDSPLHF.

This clonotype was found many times. This sequence joins TRBV20-1 and TRBJ1-6; D unresolved. Germline lookup yields CDR1 DFQATT and CDR2 SNEGSKA (reference sequence). V dropped 3 bases and J dropped 6 bases, with 12 bases sitting between them. This CDR3 spans 14 amino acids. The CDR3 protein is CSASYTRLNSPLHF. The CDR3 nucleotides read TGCAGTGCTAGCTACACCCGGCTTAATTCACCCCTCCACTTT.

The chain combines TRBV6-6 with TRBJ2-5; possibly TRBD1 for D (6 bases). CDR3 length: 13 amino acids. Germline values: CDR1 MNHNY, CDR2 SVGAGI (reference sequence). The germline V and J ends were trimmed by 7 bases and 2 bases, with 11 bases remaining between them. CDR3 nucleotide sequence: TGTGCCAGCACCGGACAGCCACAAGAGACCCAGTACTTC. It translates to CASTGQPQETQYF.

This clonotype was seen more than once but under ten times. V gene TRBV5-6 combines with J gene TRBJ1-1; possible D gene TRBD1, 5 bases. V dropped 1 base and J dropped 4 bases, with 11 bases sitting between them. The CDR3 has 14 amino acids. The germline V gene has CDR1 SGHDT and CDR2 YYEEEE. The CDR3 spells CASSLLGESTEAFF. In DNA, the CDR3 is TGTGCCAGCAGCTTGTTAGGGGAGAGCACTGAAGCTTTCTTT.

This CDR3 reads CASSLRGHFETQYF. In DNA, the CDR3 is TGCGCCAGCAGCTTGAGGGGGCATTTTGAGACCCAGTACTTC. The J gene is TRBJ2-5, the V gene TRBV5-1, with TRBD1 identical over 7 bases. V was clipped by 1 base and J by 5 bases; unmatched bases: 5. Germline CDR1 is SGHRS and CDR2 is YFSETQ. The CDR3 consists of 14 residues.

In its sample, this clonotype was seen a few times. The rearrangement uses TRBV9 and TRBJ2-7; D may be TRBD2 (6 bases). This CDR3 is 16 amino acids long. V was trimmed by 3 bases and J by 3 bases, leaving 19 bases between them. Germline CDR1 and CDR2: SGDLS and YYNGEE. The CDR3 sequence: CASSASGGTPFYEQYF. The DNA of the CDR3 is TGTGCCAGCAGCGCCTCCGGCGGGACGCCATTCTACGAGCAGTACTTC.